This T cell receptor (beta chain) was retrieved from a study of vaccination and CD4 T cells after COVID-19. Background on the study: It was a median around 92 days after diagnosis, with a range of 35 to 161, that post-COVID samples were drawn. Whole-study findings and limits: Of the reactive clones in convalescent patients, a median about 90% showed up only post-vaccination. Spike mono-reactivity was evident in 304 of the 307 vaccine-specific clones derived from convalescent patients.

MiXCR, run by TCRdb on the PCR reads, gives a single entry per CDR3 protein. The profile shows under 20,000 distinct CDR3 sequences, about 59% of them singletons. Per germline, CDR1 SEHNR and CDR2 FQNEAQ (reference sequence). Trimming cost V 1 base and J 4 bases; bases outside gene matches: 3. CDR3 length: 15 residues. For this clonotype: Its antigen is undetermined.

This receptor was identified in a human donor who had recovered from COVID-19. This rearrangement joins TRBV7-9 to TRBJ2-3, with 9 positions matching TRBD1. The source material was CD4+ T cells from blood, sampled before SARS-CoV-2 vaccination. CDR3 in DNA: TGTGCCAGCAGCTTAGGGACAGGGGTTTCAGATACGCAGTATTTT. This codes for CASSLGTGVSDTQYF.